A selection of T cell receptor beta chains follows, all from one sample in a study of cytomegalovirus exposure and HLA in healthy donors. Only in-frame clones appear in the TCRdb table, and some are missing; sequencing was by immunoSEQ multiplex PCR. The sample consists of around 210,000 clones, approximately 84% of them appearing once. Material: PBMCs. Source of these receptors: a girl aged 2 to 10 in good health and CMV-seronegative. Each CDR3 is given with its conserved first and last residue. D genes are given only for firm matches. Clone size is shown for a subset of rows, as once, few, many or a class of expanded clone.

>TRBJ2-5|TRBD1|TRBV6-5|.
TGTGCCAGCAGTCCGGGGACAGGGGGTAAGGAGACCCAGTACTTC
CASSPGTGGKETQYF
>TRBJ2-3|TRBD1|TRBV5-4|.
TGTGCCAGCAGGCTACAGGGGCTGAGCACAGATACGCAGTATTTT
CASRLQGLSTDTQYF
>TRBJ1-1|.|TRBV2|.
TGTGCCAGCGGTGGGCGGGAAGCTTTCTTT
CASGGREAFF
>TRBJ2-7|TRBD1|TRBV6-5|.
TGTGCCAGCAATAAACCGGGACAGGGGGCAGGCGAGCAGTACTTC
CASNKPGQGAGEQYF
>TRBJ1-3|.|TRBV6-5|.
TGTGCCAGCCGTAACTCTGGAAACACCATATATTTT
CASRNSGNTIYF
>TRBJ2-1|TRBD1|TRBV7-9|.
TGTGCCAGCAGCACCGGGACAGGGCGGATCAATGAGCAGTTCTTC
CASSTGTGRINEQFF
>TRBJ1-2|TRBD1|TRBV28|.
TGTGCCAGCAGGGACAGGGGCTACACCTTC
CASRDRGYTF
>TRBJ1-1|.|TRBV27|.
TGTGCCAGCAGGTCAGGGTCCAGGAACACTGAAGCTTTCTTT
CASRSGSRNTEAFF
>TRBJ2-7|.|TRBV15|.
TGTGCCACCAGCAGAGATCTTAGCTCGGTACGCTCCTACGAGCAGTACTTC
CATSRDLSSVRSYEQYF
>TRBJ2-1|.|TRBV7-6|.
TGTGCCAGCAGCGTCGCAGGGGTTGGTGAGCAGTTCTTC
CASSVAGVGEQFF
>TRBJ1-2|.|TRBV25-1|.
TGTGCCAGCAGTGGACGGCAGCGACCCTATGGCTACACCTTC
CASSGRQRPYGYTF
>TRBJ2-7|TRBD2|TRBV2|once
TGTGCCAGCAGTCGCCTACTAGCGGCCGAGCAGTACTTC
CASSRLLAAEQYF
>TRBJ1-5|.|TRBV6-6|once
TGTGCCAGCAGTTACTCTTCAGTGCGCAATCAGCCCCAGCATTTT
CASSYSSVRNQPQHF
>TRBJ2-1|TRBD2|TRBV2|.
TGTGCCAGCAGTGAAGCGTTCAGCGGGAGCACCCTCTACAATGAGCAGTTCTTC
CASSEAFSGSTLYNEQFF
>TRBJ1-1|TRBD1|TRBV29-1|.
TGCAGCGCCCTAGCGGACAGGGACTGGAACACTGAAGCTTTCTTT
CSALADRDWNTEAFF
>TRBJ2-5|.|TRBV5-5|.
TGTGCCAGCAGCTTGGACTACGGCGAGACCCAGTACTTC
CASSLDYGETQYF
>TRBJ1-4|.|TRBV7-9|.
TGTGCCAGCAGCTTATACGTCGGCAGGTTCCATGAAAAACTGTTTTTT
CASSLYVGRFHEKLFF
>TRBJ1-3|TRBD1|TRBV10-3|once
TGTGCCATCAGTGACAGGGGGGATAGGGTTCTCTCTGGAAACACCATATATTTT
CAISDRGDRVLSGNTIYF
>TRBJ1-2|.|TRBV7-9|.
TGTGCCAGCAGCTTAACTGGGACTCATGGCTACACCTTC
CASSLTGTHGYTF
>TRBJ1-5|.|TRBV30|once
TGTGCCTGGAGTGTACGGGGAGATCAGCCCCAGCATTTT
CAWSVRGDQPQHF
>TRBJ2-3|.|TRBV6-1|.
TGTGCCAGCAGTGAAGGAGGGAACACAGATACGCAGTATTTT
CASSEGGNTDTQYF
>TRBJ2-3|TRBD1|TRBV10-1|.
TGCGCCAGCAGTGACGGACAGGGCCGGACGCAGTATTTT
CASSDGQGRTQYF
>TRBJ2-7|TRBD2|TRBV6-5|.
TGTGCCAGCAGTTACTCGCGGCGGGGAGGGGAGCAGTACTTC
CASSYSRRGGEQYF
>TRBJ2-3|.|TRBV6-1|.
TGTGCCGGGAGCTTACCCCCGGCGGATACGCAGTATTTT
CAGSLPPADTQYF
>TRBJ1-4|TRBD1|TRBV10-3|.
TGTGCCATCAGCTCCGGGACAGGGGGCGGTCAGGGTGAAAAACTGTTTTTT
CAISSGTGGGQGEKLFF
>TRBJ2-3|.|TRBV7-9|.
TGTGCCAGCGGCGGACCCGGACACTCGAGTAGCACAGATACGCAGTATTTT
CASGGPGHSSSTDTQYF
>TRBJ1-1|.|TRBV7-9|.
TGTGCCAGCAGCTTTGCGGAGGGCACTGAAGCTTTCTTT
CASSFAEGTEAFF
>TRBJ2-7|TRBD2|TRBV10-3|few
TGTGCAATAGCGGGAGCTCGCGAGCAGTACTTC
CAIAGAREQYF
>TRBJ2-1|TRBD2|TRBV5-1|.
TGCGCCAGCAGCCCCAGAGAAGGGACTAGCGGGGTCAGAGGGAGGAATGAGCAGTTCTTC
CASSPREGTSGVRGRNEQFF
>TRBJ2-6|TRBD1|TRBV4-1|.
TGCGCCAGCAGCCACCCTGGACAGGGGGCGACTGGGGCCAACGTCCTGACTTTC
CASSHPGQGATGANVLTF
>TRBJ2-1|TRBD1|TRBV7-2|.
TGTGCCAGCAGCTGGGACAGTTTGAATGAGCAGTTCTTC
CASSWDSLNEQFF
>TRBJ1-2|.|TRBV19|.
TGTGCCAGTAGTATGCCCGGGTCGGACTATGGCTACACCTTC
CASSMPGSDYGYTF
>TRBJ2-3|TRBD2|TRBV4-1|.
TGCGCCAGCAGCCAACTTAGCGGGGGCACAGATACGCAGTATTTT
CASSQLSGGTDTQYF
>TRBJ1-2|.|TRBV6-5|.
TGTGCCAGCAGGACTTATGGCTACACCTTC
CASRTYGYTF
>TRBJ2-4|TRBD2|TRBV30|few
TGTGCCTGGAGGGGGACTAGCGGGGGGGTAGCCAAAAACATTCAGTACTTC
CAWRGTSGGVAKNIQYF
>TRBJ2-1|TRBD2|TRBV28|.
TGTGCCAGCAGCTTTGGCGGGAGCCCACTCCGAGGAATCTTC
CASSFGGSPLRGIF
>TRBJ1-3|.|TRBV6-5|.
TGTGCCAGCAGCGGTTCTGGAAACACCATATATTTT
CASSGSGNTIYF